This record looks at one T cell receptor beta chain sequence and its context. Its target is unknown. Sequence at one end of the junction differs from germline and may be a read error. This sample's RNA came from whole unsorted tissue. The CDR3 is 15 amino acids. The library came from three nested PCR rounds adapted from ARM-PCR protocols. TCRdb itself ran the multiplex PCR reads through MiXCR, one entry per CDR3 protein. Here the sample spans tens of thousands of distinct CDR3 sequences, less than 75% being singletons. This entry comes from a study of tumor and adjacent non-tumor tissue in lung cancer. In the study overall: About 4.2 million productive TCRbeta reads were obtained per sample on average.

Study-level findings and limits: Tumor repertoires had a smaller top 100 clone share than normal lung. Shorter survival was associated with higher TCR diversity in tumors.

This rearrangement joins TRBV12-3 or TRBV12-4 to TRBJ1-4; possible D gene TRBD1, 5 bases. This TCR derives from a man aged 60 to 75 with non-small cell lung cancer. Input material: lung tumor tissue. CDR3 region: CASSPGGAGHGKLLF. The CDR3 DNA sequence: TGTGCCAGCAGTCCGGGCGGCGCAGGGCATGGAAAACTGCTTTTT.